This TCR beta chain was identified during a study of blood T cells in healthy people across ages. A second roughly 6 to 11 cycle PCR used barcoded and J-beta primers. Via MiXCR, TCRdb re-called the 5' RACE reads, giving one row per CDR3 protein. In the table there are about 640,000 distinct CDR3 sequences, around 54% of which are singletons. Germline V gene sequence: CDR1 SGHRS, CDR2 YFSETQ. The junction had 7 bases not matched to a gene; V was cut back by 1 base and J by 2 bases. There are 16 residues in the CDR3. Sequenced: blood. V and J are TRBV5-1 and TRBJ2-5; 8 bases map to TRBD2. The source is a man between 60 and 70 years old in good health. CDR3 loop: CASSLFTSGEQETQYF. In nucleotides, the CDR3 is TGCGCCAGCAGCTTGTTTACTAGCGGCGAACAAGAGACCCAGTACTTC.